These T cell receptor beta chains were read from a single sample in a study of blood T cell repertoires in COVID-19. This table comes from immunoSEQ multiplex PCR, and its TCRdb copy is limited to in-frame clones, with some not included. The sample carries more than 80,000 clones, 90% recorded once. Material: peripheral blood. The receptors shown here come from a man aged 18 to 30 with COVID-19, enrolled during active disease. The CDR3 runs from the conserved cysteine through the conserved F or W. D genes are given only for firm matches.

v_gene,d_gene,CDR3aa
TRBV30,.,CAWSVPDWPYEQYF
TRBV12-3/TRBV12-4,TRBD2,CASSLRLAETQYF
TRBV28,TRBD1,CASSFLGQGLLYF
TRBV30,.,CAWSVGEGPNQPQHF
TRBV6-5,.,CASSPGHTSYEQYF
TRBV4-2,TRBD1,CASSPGQGEIVQPQHF
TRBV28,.,CASSPPRGGSVVSSRRQPQHF
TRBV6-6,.,CASTLARDTQYF
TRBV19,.,CASSPGVAYNEQFF
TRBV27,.,CASTGRGPTDTQYF
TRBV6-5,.,CASSLDRLNEKLLF
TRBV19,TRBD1,CASRFTGGGSYEQYF
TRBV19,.,CASQGYTTGQPQHF
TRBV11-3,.,CASSLDHGPGYNEQFF
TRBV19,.,CASSKRVDTQYF
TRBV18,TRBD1,CASSRGTGNQPQHF
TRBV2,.,CASSVYRLYGYTF
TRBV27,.,CASSLVKLLDSPLHF
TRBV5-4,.,CASSHPDTLNSPLHF
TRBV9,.,CASSVARGYNEQFF
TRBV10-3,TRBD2,CATSASGNYEQYF
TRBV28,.,CASSSLSSTNEKLLF
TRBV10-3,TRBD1,CAISDSGTGYNEQFF
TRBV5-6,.,CASSFGTGELFF
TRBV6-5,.,CASMERSYNEQFF
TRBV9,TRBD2,CASSVSSGRTDTQYF
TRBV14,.,CASSPEPRRGEAFF
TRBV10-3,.,CAIKAGVDEKLLF
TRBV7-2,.,CASSLAVAGYIQYF
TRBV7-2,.,CASSLGAEYTQYF
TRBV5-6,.,CASINTQGEAFF
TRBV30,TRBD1,CAWSWTGGTEAFF
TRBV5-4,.,CASSLSRSSYEQYF
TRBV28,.,CASTLGGNEKLLF
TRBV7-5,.,CARSLGVGGRGGFFDNEQFF
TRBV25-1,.,CASRDIGSYEQYF
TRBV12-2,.,CASRRYGGRGASGRRTLKETQYF
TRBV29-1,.,CSVEYATDYEQYF
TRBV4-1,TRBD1,CASSRGVPGTGGETQYF
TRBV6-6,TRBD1,CASSWGQGTYNEQFF
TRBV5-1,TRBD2,CASSLTSGRVQTQYF
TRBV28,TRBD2,CASITSGRSGYTQYF
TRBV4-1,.,CARGAMNTEAFF
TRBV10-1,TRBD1,CASSATGQADTQYF
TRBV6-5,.,CASSYKGVSGNTIYF
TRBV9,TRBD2,CASSQSGRFPYEQYF
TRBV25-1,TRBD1,CASSEFGGQGIHEQFF
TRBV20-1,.,CSASEDWAFF
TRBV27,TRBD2,CASSLIGRAKTQYF
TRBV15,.,CATSRSRGGEQYF
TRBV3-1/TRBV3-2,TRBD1,CASSQGAGGFRETQYF